This T cell receptor (beta chain) originates from a study of blood T cells in healthy people across ages. Study outcomes and limitations: Per million T cells, TCR beta diversity dropped roughly linearly as age increased.

It was with a sample-barcoded 5' primer and a J-beta primer mix that a second PCR of about 6 to 12 cycles was run. Each CDR3 protein is one row after TCRdb ran MiXCR on the 5' RACE reads. The repertoire holds about 830,000 distinct CDR3 sequences, with nearly 60% as singletons. Note on this clonotype: The antigen remains unidentified.

CDR3 length: 12 residues. V lost 1 base and J 9 bases, leaving 7 bases between the germline ends. Germline loops: CDR1 LNHDA, CDR2 SQIVND (reference sequence). Sequencing was done on a sample of blood. The receptor comes from a man aged 25-45 years in good health. V and J are TRBV19 and TRBJ2-1; D may be TRBD1 or TRBD2 (5 bases each). CDR3 DNA: TGTGCCAGTAGTATAGGGGGGAGTGAGCAGTTCTTC. This encodes CASSIGGSEQFF.